These 23 T cell receptor beta chains share one sample of origin, sequenced in a study of early T cells in non-severe SARS-CoV-2 infection. TCRdb re-called the 5' RACE reads with MiXCR, one entry per CDR3 protein. Of tens of thousands of distinct CDR3 sequences in the sample, roughly 5.7% were seen once. Specimen: whole blood, collected at baseline. These receptors were obtained from an adult who was a healthcare worker with PCR-confirmed SARS-CoV-2 infection or an uninfected control (not recorded which).

A few counts support this clonotype. The V call is TRBV11-2, the J call TRBJ2-1, with 8 bases aligning to TRBD1. The germline gives CDR1 SGHAT, CDR2 FQNNGV. The CDR3 contains 14 residues. With 4 bases clipped from V and 10 bases from J, the junction kept 9 bases outside the gene matches. In DNA, the CDR3 is TGTGCCAGCAGCTCACAGGGGGGAGAGACGGAGCAGTTCTTC. Translating it yields CASSSQGGETEQFF.

This clonotype occurred many times. The chain is built from TRBV20-1 and TRBJ2-1; 10 bases match TRBD2. The germline V gene has CDR1 DFQATT and CDR2 SNEGSKA (reference sequence). V was pared by 0 bases and J by 0 bases, with 2 bases of the junction left unmatched. The CDR3 totals 16 residues. The CDR3 region is CSARDWTSGSYNEQFF. Here the CDR3 DNA reads TGCAGTGCTAGAGATTGGACTAGCGGCTCCTACAATGAGCAGTTCTTC.

This clonotype turned up a few times. V is TRBV14 and J is TRBJ2-5; TRBD1 agrees at 8 bases. The CDR3 length is 14 residues. Unmatched junction bases numbered 5, after V lost 4 bases and J lost 4 bases. Per germline, CDR1 SGHDN and CDR2 FVKESK. The CDR3 coding sequence is TGTGCCAGCAGCCCCCGGACAGGGTTAGAGACCCAGTACTTC. Its protein is CASSPRTGLETQYF.

This clonotype was found many times. This chain joins TRBV27 and TRBJ1-2, with 7 bases matching TRBD1. The CDR3 length is 15 residues. CDR1 and CDR2 from the germline V gene are MNHEY and SMNVEV (reference sequence). V was clipped by 4 bases and J by 3 bases; unmatched bases: 8. The CDR3 loop reads CASSSTYRGDYGYTF. Written as DNA, the CDR3 is TGTGCCAGCAGTTCCACCTACAGGGGTGACTATGGCTACACCTTC.

Many counts were recorded for this clonotype. The gene calls are TRBV30 and TRBJ2-7, with TRBD1 matching over 7 bases. CDR3 length: 13 amino acids. After removal of 0 bases from V and 5 bases from J, the junction contained 4 bases not matched to a gene. CDR1 and CDR2 (germline): GTSNPN, SVGIG (reference sequence). CDR3 nucleotides: TGTGCCTGGAGTGTCGGTACAGGGGACGAGCAGTACTTC. Translation: CAWSVGTGDEQYF.

In this sample, this clonotype turned up many times. V is TRBV18 and J is TRBJ2-2, with a possible D match to TRBD1 (6 bases). Germline V gives CDR1 KGHSH, CDR2 LQKENI. V dropped 4 bases and J dropped 4 bases, with 16 bases sitting between them. This CDR3 comprises 16 residues. CDR3 region: CASSLQGIRSTGELFF. CDR3 nucleotides: TGTGCCAGCTCACTACAGGGTATCCGGAGCACCGGGGAGCTGTTTTTT. Using reference TRBV18 and TRBJ2-2 for the parts outside the CDR3, the full variable domain is NAGVMQNPRHLVRRRGQEARLRCSPMKGHSHVYWYRQLPEEGLKFMVYLQKENIIDESGMPKERFSAEFPKEGPSILRIQQVVRGDSAAYFCASSLQGIRSTGELFFGEGSRLTVL.

The chain uses TRBV6-6 and TRBJ1-1; TRBD1 might be the D (5 bases). V was cut by 2 bases and J by 7 bases, with 11 bases left in between. The CDR3 loop spans 13 amino acids. Looked up from germline, CDR1 is MNHNY and CDR2 is SVGAGI (reference sequence). CDR3 in DNA: TGTGCCAGCAGTTACAGGGGAGTTGATGAAGCTTTCTTT. Translating it yields CASSYRGVDEAFF.

This chain links TRBV5-1 with TRBJ2-1; TRBD2 aligns across 8 bases. V lost 0 bases to trimming and J lost 6 bases; unmatched junction nucleotides: 8. Per the germline V gene, CDR1 is SGHRS and CDR2 is YFSETQ. The CDR3 is 16 residues long. The chain's CDR3 is CASSLGRLAGLNEQFF. The CDR3 nucleotides read TGCGCCAGCAGCTTGGGAAGGCTAGCGGGCCTCAATGAGCAGTTCTTC.

This rearrangement joins TRBV10-3 to TRBJ2-7; D possibly matches TRBD1 or TRBD2 (5 bases each). The germline V and J ends were trimmed by 4 bases and 2 bases, with 24 bases remaining between them. CDR1 is ENHRY and CDR2 is SYGVKD in the germline V gene. CDR3 size: 18 residues. Here the CDR3 reads CAISGGSRTGTETYEQYF. CDR3 bases: TGTGCCATCAGTGGGGGCTCTCGAACCGGGACGGAGACCTACGAGCAGTACTTC.

The chain couples TRBV7-8 to TRBJ2-2; 7 bases agree with TRBD2. Germline CDR1 SGHVS, CDR2 FQNEAQ. There are 16 residues in the CDR3. Trimming removed 2 bases from V and 1 base from J; junction bases left unmatched: 4. The CDR3 loop is CASSLLPSGNTGELFF. Written as DNA, the CDR3 is TGTGCCAGCAGCTTACTCCCTAGCGGGAACACCGGGGAGCTGTTTTTT.

In its sample, this clonotype was seen many times. The chain carries TRBV14 and TRBJ2-7, with D possibly being TRBD2 (5 bases). Germline CDR1 reads SGHDN; CDR2 reads FVKESK. V was pared by 3 bases and J by 2 bases, with 17 bases between. This CDR3 is built from 16 residues. The CDR3 coding sequence is TGTGCCAGCAGCCACCTAAAGGGTGACGGGACCTACGAGCAGTACTTC. As protein: CASSHLKGDGTYEQYF.

This clonotype turned up a few times. The V and J genes are TRBV7-2 and TRBJ2-1; perhaps TRBD1 as D (6 bases). The CDR3 extends over 14 amino acids. Germline CDR1 SGHTA, CDR2 FQGNSA. Trimming shortened V by 4 bases and J by 8 bases, and 15 bases separated the two germline ends. The CDR3 protein is CASSSTGSQYEQFF. The DNA for the CDR3 is TGTGCCAGCAGCTCAACAGGGAGTCAATATGAGCAGTTCTTC.

This clonotype was recorded at least ten times. This sequence joins TRBV19 and TRBJ2-5; D not certain. CDR3 length equals 12 residues. The germline CDR1 and CDR2 sequences are LNHDA and SQIVND (reference sequence). Trimming removed 5 bases from V and 0 bases from J, with 4 bases in between. The CDR3 DNA sequence: TGTGCCAGTAGTGTCTACCAAGAGACCCAGTACTTC. It yields the protein CASSVYQETQYF.

This clonotype was counted only a few times. This rearrangement joins TRBV11-3 to TRBJ2-3; 8 nucleotides match TRBD1. The CDR3 length is 15 residues. V lost 4 bases and J lost 1; bases outside the gene matches: 4. Germline V CDR1 and CDR2: SGHNT, YENEEA. The CDR3: CASSSTGAGTDTQYF. The CDR3 DNA reads as TGTGCCAGCAGCTCGACAGGGGCCGGCACAGATACGCAGTATTTT.

In its sample, this clonotype was seen many times. The chain couples TRBV7-2 to TRBJ2-5; 8 bases agree with TRBD2. CDR3 length equals 14 residues. Germline values: CDR1 SGHTA, CDR2 FQGNSA. V gave up 3 bases and J gave up 3 bases; unmatched junction bases: 3. The CDR3 loop reads CASSLGTRKETQYF. Written as DNA, the CDR3 is TGTGCCAGCAGCTTGGGGACTAGGAAAGAGACCCAGTACTTC.

This clonotype was counted ten times or more. V and J are TRBV9 and TRBJ1-1; TRBD1 matches at 8 bases. With 3 bases clipped from V and 0 bases from J, the junction kept 7 bases outside the gene matches. The CDR3 extends over 16 amino acids. The germline gives CDR1 SGDLS, CDR2 YYNGEE. In DNA, the CDR3 is TGTGCCAGCAGCGGTGGGACAGGATTTATGAACACTGAAGCTTTCTTT. Translating it yields CASSGGTGFMNTEAFF.

The table lists this clonotype with many counts. CDR3 DNA: TGTGCCAGCAGCTGGCACAGGGAGACTCACAATGAGCAGTTCTTC. Protein: CASSWHRETHNEQFF. The chain couples TRBV12-3 or TRBV12-4 to TRBJ2-1, with D tentatively TRBD1 (6 bases). With 6 bases removed from V and 5 bases from J, the gap between germline ends came to 17 bases. CDR3 length: 15 residues.

This clonotype was picked up many times. The V call is TRBV20-1, the J call TRBJ2-7, with 7 bases identical to TRBD1. This CDR3 comprises 14 residues. Germline CDR1 and CDR2: DFQATT and SNEGSKA (reference sequence). Unmatched junction bases numbered 8, after V lost 4 bases and J lost 2 bases. CDR3 loop: CSAKRQGDPYEQYF. The CDR3, as DNA: TGCAGTGCTAAGAGGCAGGGGGACCCCTACGAGCAGTACTTC.

This clonotype was counted at least ten times. The CDR3 sequence is CASSEVGSQSTDTQYF. DNA of the CDR3: TGTGCCAGCAGTGAAGTGGGCAGTCAAAGCACAGATACGCAGTATTTT. The chain employs TRBV6-1 and TRBJ2-3; D gene ambiguous. V gave up 1 base and J gave up 0 bases, with 11 bases separating them. Germline CDR1 and CDR2: MNHNS and SASEGT. This CDR3 contains 16 residues.

The chain recombines TRBV5-1 with TRBJ2-3, with TRBD2 matching 11 bases. Germline trimming cut 4 bases from V and 0 bases from J; bases unmatched to any gene: 4. The V gene's germline CDR1 is SGHRS and CDR2 YFSETQ. The CDR3 loop spans 16 amino acids. The CDR3 DNA sequence: TGCGCCAGCAGCAGGGGACTAGCGGACAGCACAGATACGCAGTATTTT. It yields the protein CASSRGLADSTDTQYF. The variable domain in full, with the rest retrieved from reference TRBV5-1 and TRBJ2-3, is KAGVTQTPRYLIKTRGQQVTLSCSPISGHRSVSWYQQTPGQGLQFLFEYFSETQRNKGNFPGRFSGRQFSNSRSEMNVSTLELGDSALYLCASSRGLADSTDTQYFGPGTRLTVL.

This clonotype was counted many times. The V call is TRBV30, the J call TRBJ2-1; TRBD1 matches at 9 bases. V gave up 0 bases and J gave up 15 bases; unmatched junction bases: 9. Germline V gene lookup returns CDR1 GTSNPN and CDR2 SVGIG (reference sequence). This CDR3 is built from 13 residues. The CDR3 DNA reads as TGTGCCTGGAGTGTACCGGGACAGGGCGTTCTGTTCTTC. This gives the protein CAWSVPGQGVLFF.

In this sample, this clonotype turned up a few times. The chain links TRBV6-5 to TRBJ1-5; TRBD1 matches 8 bases. The V gene's germline CDR1 is MNHEY and CDR2 SVGAGI. The CDR3 consists of 15 residues. Trimming took 6 bases from V and 6 from J; bases not matched to a gene: 10. As DNA, the CDR3 is TGTGCCAGCAGAAAGGACAGGGTAAAGACTCAGCCCCAGCATTTT. It specifies CASRKDRVKTQPQHF.

This clonotype was observed at least ten times. The V and J genes are TRBV28 and TRBJ1-4, with D uncertain. CDR3 size: 15 residues. Looked up from germline, CDR1 is MDHEN and CDR2 is SYDVKM. Trimming pared 2 bases from V and 8 bases from J, leaving 15 bases between. CDR3 nucleotide sequence: TGTGCCAGCAGTTTAGAGGGCAGTAAAAACGAAAAACTGTTTTTT. It yields the protein CASSLEGSKNEKLFF.